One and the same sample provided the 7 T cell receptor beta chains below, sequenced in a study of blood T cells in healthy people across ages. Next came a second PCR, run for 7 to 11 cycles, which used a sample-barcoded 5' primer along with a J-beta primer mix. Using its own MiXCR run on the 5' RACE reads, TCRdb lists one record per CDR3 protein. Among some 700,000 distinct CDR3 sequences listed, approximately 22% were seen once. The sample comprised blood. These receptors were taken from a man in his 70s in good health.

The CDR3 coding sequence is TGTGCCAGCAGTAACGAAGGGACAGGGGGAATCTACGAGCAGTACTTC. Residues: CASSNEGTGGIYEQYF. J is TRBJ2-5 and V is TRBV6-6, with TRBD1 matching over 11 bases. The DNA end favors TRBJ2-7, so the J call may be wrong. The CDR3 consists of 16 residues. In germline, CDR1 is MNHNY, CDR2 SVGAGI (reference sequence).

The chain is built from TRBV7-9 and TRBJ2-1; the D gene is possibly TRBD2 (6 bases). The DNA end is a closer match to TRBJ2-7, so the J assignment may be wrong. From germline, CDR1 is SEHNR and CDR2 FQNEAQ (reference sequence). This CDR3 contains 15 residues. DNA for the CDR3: TGTGCCAGCAGCCCCCGTCGGAGGGTATTCTACGAGCAGTACGTC. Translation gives CASSPRRRVFYEQYV.

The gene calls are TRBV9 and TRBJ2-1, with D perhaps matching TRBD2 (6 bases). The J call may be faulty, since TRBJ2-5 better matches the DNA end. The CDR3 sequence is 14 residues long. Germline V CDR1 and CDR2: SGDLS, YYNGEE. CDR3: CASTSRAGQETQYF. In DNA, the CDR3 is TGTGCCAGCACCAGTAGGGCGGGACAAGAGACCCAGTACTTC.

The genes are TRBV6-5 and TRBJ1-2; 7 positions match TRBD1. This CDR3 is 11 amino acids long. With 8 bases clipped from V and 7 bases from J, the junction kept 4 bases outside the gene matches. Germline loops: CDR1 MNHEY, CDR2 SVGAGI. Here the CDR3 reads CASRDRRGYTF. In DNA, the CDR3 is TGTGCCAGCCGGGACAGACGTGGCTACACCTTC.

The CDR3 spells CASSLLGSSPGELFF. DNA for the CDR3: TGTGCCAGCAGTTTACTAGGATCCAGCCCCGGGGAGCTGTTTTTT. This chain joins TRBV12-3 or TRBV12-4 and TRBJ2-2; D not certain. The V end was cut by 2 bases, the J end by 6 bases, with 13 bases between. The CDR3 has 15 residues.

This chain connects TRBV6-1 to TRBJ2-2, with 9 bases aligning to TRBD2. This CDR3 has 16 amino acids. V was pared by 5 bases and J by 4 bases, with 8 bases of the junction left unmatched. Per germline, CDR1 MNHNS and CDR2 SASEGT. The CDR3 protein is CASSTLLAGSTGELFF. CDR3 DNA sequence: TGTGCCAGCAGTACCTTGCTAGCGGGGTCCACCGGGGAGCTGTTTTTT.

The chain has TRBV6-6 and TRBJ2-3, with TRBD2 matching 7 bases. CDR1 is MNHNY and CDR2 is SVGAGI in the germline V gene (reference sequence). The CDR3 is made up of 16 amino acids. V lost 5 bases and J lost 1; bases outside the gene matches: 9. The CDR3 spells CASSPRGGDRTDTQYF. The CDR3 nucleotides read TGTGCCAGCAGTCCCCGGGGAGGGGACCGCACAGATACGCAGTATTTT.